These 18 T cell receptor beta chains were all obtained from the same sample, sequenced in a study of breast tumors, draining lymph nodes, adjacent tissues. TCRdb recomputed calls from the multiplex PCR reads with MiXCR, one row per CDR3 protein. The repertoire holds about 150,000 distinct CDR3 sequences, with about a fifth as singletons. The lymph nodes were axillary draining lymph nodes from breast cancer patients. Sequencing was performed on axillary lymph node tissue. The origin of the receptors is a female donor with breast cancer. Some clones in this sample may be carry-over from other donors' samples.

This clonotype was counted at least ten times. J is TRBJ2-1 and V is TRBV19, with D possibly being TRBD1 or TRBD2 (5 bases each). This CDR3 is 15 amino acids long. V was cut by 6 bases and J by 5 bases, with 17 bases left in between. The germline CDR1 and CDR2 sequences are LNHDA and SQIVND (reference sequence). For the CDR3, the DNA is TGTGCCAGTAGCAGCAGGGTGGGAGCTAACAATGAGCAGTTCTTC. Its protein is CASSSRVGANNEQFF.

This CDR3 is CASTAMVVGGTYEQYF. CDR3 nucleotide sequence: TGTGCCAGCACTGCAATGGTGGTGGGGGGAACCTACGAGCAGTACTTC. The rearrangement uses TRBV2 and TRBJ2-7, with D possibly being TRBD2 (6 bases). This CDR3 contains 16 residues. Trimming cost V 7 bases and J 2 bases, with 21 bases left between them. The V gene's germline CDR1 is SNHLY and CDR2 FYNNEI.

Many counts were recorded for this clonotype. This chain uses TRBV2 with TRBJ1-2; 7 nucleotides agree with TRBD1. The CDR3 has 14 residues. Germline V CDR1 and CDR2: SNHLY, FYNNEI. V was clipped by 6 bases and J by 0 bases; unmatched bases: 4. The CDR3 coding sequence is TGTGCCAGCAGACCCGACAGGGCTAACTATGGCTACACCTTC. This gives the protein CASRPDRANYGYTF.

At least ten counts were recorded for this clonotype. The chain carries TRBV7-2 and TRBJ2-1, with TRBD2 matching over 10 bases. The CDR3 has 14 amino acids. With 6 bases clipped from V and 7 bases from J, the junction kept 6 bases outside the gene matches. Germline V gives CDR1 SGHTA, CDR2 FQGNSA. DNA for the CDR3: TGTGCCAGCAGAAGGACTAGCGGAATTAATGAGCAGTTCTTC. This translates into CASRRTSGINEQFF. Complete variable domain (other parts from reference TRBV7-2 and TRBJ2-1): GAGVSQSPSNKVTEKGKDVELRCDPISGHTALYWYRQSLGQGLEFLIYFQGNSAPDKSGLPSDRFSAERTGGSVSTLTIQRTQQEDSAVYLCASRRTSGINEQFFGPGTRLTVL.

This clonotype has a count of ten or more. The CDR3 DNA is TGCAGTGCTTTTCCTAGCGGACACACAGATACGCAGTATTTT. The encoded protein is CSAFPSGHTDTQYF. The chain has TRBV20-1 and TRBJ2-3; TRBD2 agrees at 7 bases. The J segment lost 2 bases and the V segment lost 5 bases, leaving 7 bases of the junction unmatched. The length of the CDR3 is 14 residues. CDR1 and CDR2 (germline): DFQATT, SNEGSKA (reference sequence).

This clonotype was observed many times. The chain uses TRBV12-3 or TRBV12-4 and TRBJ2-2; 8 bases fit TRBD1. This CDR3 has 17 amino acids. V lost 7 bases, J lost 4 bases, and 14 bases stayed unmatched. CDR3 protein: CASTRSSGDRPTGELFF. CDR3 DNA: TGTGCCAGCACCCGGAGTAGTGGGGACAGGCCCACCGGGGAGCTGTTTTTT.

This clonotype has ten or more counts. The chain couples TRBV12-3 or TRBV12-4 to TRBJ2-3; D unresolved. CDR3 length: 18 residues. Trimming removed 7 bases from V and 1 base from J, with 24 bases in between. The DNA for the CDR3 is TGTGCCAGCACCGAAGGGAAGCGCCGGAGTTCAGGCACAGATACGCAGTATTTT. Translated: CASTEGKRRSSGTDTQYF.

This clonotype was detected once. V usage is TRBV30 and J usage is TRBJ2-2; 9 bases match TRBD2. Per the germline V gene, CDR1 is GTSNPN and CDR2 is SVGIG (reference sequence). This CDR3 comprises 17 residues. After removal of 4 bases from V and 5 bases from J, the junction contained 14 bases not matched to a gene. The CDR3 bases are TGTGCCTGGAAAGCCTTCCGGGCGGGAGGGCGGACCGGGGAGCTGTTTTTT. Translated: CAWKAFRAGGRTGELFF.

About this clonotype itself: This may be a read error: a much more frequent sequence differs by one nucleotide. The chain joins TRBV20-1 to TRBJ2-7; 8 nucleotides agree with TRBD1. This CDR3 is 15 amino acids long. V shed 5 bases, J shed 2 bases, and the junction held 11 bases outside the gene matches. Germline lookup yields CDR1 DFQATT and CDR2 SNEGSKA (reference sequence). Here the CDR3 reads CSAGKGSGGPYEQYF. The CDR3 bases are TGCAGTGCTGGGAAGGGGTCAGGGGGCCCCTACGAGCAGTACTTC.

About this clonotype: A much larger clone differs from this one at a single base, so this may be a read error. The V call is TRBV29-1, the J call TRBJ1-2; the D gene is possibly TRBD1 (6 bases). Germline loops: CDR1 SQVTM, CDR2 ANQGSEA. Trimming removed 3 bases at V and 6 bases at J, with 26 bases between. This CDR3 comprises 17 residues. The DNA of the CDR3 is TGCAGCGTTGAGGGCCCCCTCCCACCAACAGGGACCGATGGCTACACCTTC. Translating it yields CSVEGPLPPTGTDGYTF.

The table lists this clonotype with many counts. The CDR3 sequence is CASSLFLVPTDTQYF. As DNA, the CDR3 is TGTGCCAGCAGTTTATTCTTGGTCCCTACAGATACGCAGTATTTT. The J gene is TRBJ2-3, the V gene TRBV27; D not certain. Germline CDR1 MNHEY, CDR2 SMNVEV (reference sequence). The V gene lost 1 base and the J gene lost 3 bases, with 11 bases spanning the gap. The CDR3 covers 15 residues.

In its sample, this clonotype was seen many times. The rearrangement joins TRBV12-3 or TRBV12-4 to TRBJ2-5; D uncertain. V lost 4 bases, J lost 7 bases, and 19 bases lay in between. This CDR3 region has 15 residues. The CDR3 sequence: CASSSREPWRGTQYF. DNA for the CDR3: TGTGCCAGCAGTTCCCGAGAGCCTTGGAGAGGGACCCAGTACTTC.

As regards this clonotype: This may arise from a read error, as a much more abundant clone is one base away. This chain connects TRBV2 to TRBJ1-4, with TRBD1 as a possible D gene (6 bases). Germline V gene lookup returns CDR1 SNHLY and CDR2 FYNNEI. This CDR3 has 14 amino acids. The CDR3 coding sequence is TGTGTCAGCAGTGTGCTCAGGGGAAATGAAAAACTGTTTTTT. It encodes CVSSVLRGNEKLFF.

This clonotype was picked up many times. V gene TRBV6-1 combines with J gene TRBJ2-7; 12 bases are shared with TRBD1. The V and J ends lost 0 bases and 7 bases, in that order; junction bases with no gene match: 13. Germline V gene data show CDR1 as MNHNS and CDR2 as SASEGT. There are 18 residues in the CDR3. The CDR3 coding sequence is TGTGCCAGCAGTGAAGCTCCCCCCGGGACAGGGGGCCGGGGAGAGCAGTACTTC. Its protein product is CASSEAPPGTGGRGEQYF.

This clonotype was seen at least ten times. The chain links TRBV7-9 to TRBJ2-2, with 7 nucleotides matching TRBD2. V shed 6 bases, J shed 5 bases, and the junction held 6 bases outside the gene matches. Germline loops: CDR1 SEHNR, CDR2 FQNEAQ (reference sequence). The CDR3 runs 14 residues. DNA for the CDR3: TGTGCCAGCAGTTTTAGGGAGGGGACCGGGGAGCTGTTTTTT. Amino acids: CASSFREGTGELFF.

This clonotype was recorded many times. This chain connects TRBV19 to TRBJ2-7; D is unclear. Trimming left V 6 bases short and J 0 bases short, with 18 bases between. Germline V CDR1 and CDR2: LNHDA, SQIVND (reference sequence). The CDR3 length is 16 residues. In DNA, the CDR3 is TGTGCCAGTAGCATCGATACTATGTCAGTCTCCTACGAGCAGTACTTC. It encodes CASSIDTMSVSYEQYF.

This clonotype showed up many times. This chain connects TRBV5-5 to TRBJ2-7; 8 nucleotides agree with TRBD1. Germline V gene sequence: CDR1 SGHKS, CDR2 YYEKEE (reference sequence). V was pared by 5 bases and J by 1 base, with 2 bases of the junction left unmatched. The CDR3 has 13 amino acids. Here the CDR3 DNA reads TGTGCCAGCAGGACAGGGGCTTCCTACGAGCAGTACTTC. It encodes CASRTGASYEQYF.

Of note for this clonotype: A much larger clone differs from this one at a single base, so this may be a read error. This chain joins TRBV12-3 or TRBV12-4 and TRBJ2-2; possibly TRBD2 for D (6 bases). This CDR3 is 12 amino acids long. The CDR3 loop is CASNTLGGEPFF. The CDR3 nucleotides are TGTGCCAGCAACACCCTGGGCGGGGAGCCGTTTTTT.